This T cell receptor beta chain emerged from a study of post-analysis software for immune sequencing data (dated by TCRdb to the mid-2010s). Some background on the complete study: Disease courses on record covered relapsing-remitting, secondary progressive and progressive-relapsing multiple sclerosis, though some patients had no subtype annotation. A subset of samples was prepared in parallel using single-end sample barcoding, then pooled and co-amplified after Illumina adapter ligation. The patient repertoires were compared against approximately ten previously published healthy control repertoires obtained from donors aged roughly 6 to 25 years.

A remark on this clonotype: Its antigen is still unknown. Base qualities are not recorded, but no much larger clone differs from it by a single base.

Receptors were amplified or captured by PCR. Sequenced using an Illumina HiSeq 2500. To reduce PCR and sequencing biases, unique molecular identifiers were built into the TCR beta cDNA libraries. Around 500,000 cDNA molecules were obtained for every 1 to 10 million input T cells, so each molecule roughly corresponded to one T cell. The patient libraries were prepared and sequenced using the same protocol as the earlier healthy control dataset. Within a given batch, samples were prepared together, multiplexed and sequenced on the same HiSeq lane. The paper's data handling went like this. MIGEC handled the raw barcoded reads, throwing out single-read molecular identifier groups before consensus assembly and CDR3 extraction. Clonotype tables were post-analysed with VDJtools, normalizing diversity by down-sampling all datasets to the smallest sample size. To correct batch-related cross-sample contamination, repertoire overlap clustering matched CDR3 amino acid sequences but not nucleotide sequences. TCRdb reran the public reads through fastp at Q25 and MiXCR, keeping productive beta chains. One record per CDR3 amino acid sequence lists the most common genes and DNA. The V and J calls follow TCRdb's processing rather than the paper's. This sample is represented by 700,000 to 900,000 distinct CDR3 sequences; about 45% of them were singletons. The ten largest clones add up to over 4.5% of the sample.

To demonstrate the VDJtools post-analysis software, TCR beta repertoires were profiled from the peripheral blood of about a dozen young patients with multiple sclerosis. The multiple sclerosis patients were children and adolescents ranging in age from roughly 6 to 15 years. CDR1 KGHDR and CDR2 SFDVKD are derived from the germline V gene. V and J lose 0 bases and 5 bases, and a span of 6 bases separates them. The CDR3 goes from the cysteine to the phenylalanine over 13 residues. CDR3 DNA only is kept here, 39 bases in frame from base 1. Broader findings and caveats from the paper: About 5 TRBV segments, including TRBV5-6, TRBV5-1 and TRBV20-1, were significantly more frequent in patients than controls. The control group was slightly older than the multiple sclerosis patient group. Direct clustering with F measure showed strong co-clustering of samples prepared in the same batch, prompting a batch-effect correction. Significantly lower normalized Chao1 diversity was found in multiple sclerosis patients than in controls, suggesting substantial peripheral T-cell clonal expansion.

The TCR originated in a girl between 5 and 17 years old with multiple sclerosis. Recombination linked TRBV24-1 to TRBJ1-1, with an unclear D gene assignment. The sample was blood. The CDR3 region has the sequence CATSDLRGTEAFF. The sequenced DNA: TGTGCCACCAGTGATTTGCGTGGGACTGAAGCTTTCTTT.